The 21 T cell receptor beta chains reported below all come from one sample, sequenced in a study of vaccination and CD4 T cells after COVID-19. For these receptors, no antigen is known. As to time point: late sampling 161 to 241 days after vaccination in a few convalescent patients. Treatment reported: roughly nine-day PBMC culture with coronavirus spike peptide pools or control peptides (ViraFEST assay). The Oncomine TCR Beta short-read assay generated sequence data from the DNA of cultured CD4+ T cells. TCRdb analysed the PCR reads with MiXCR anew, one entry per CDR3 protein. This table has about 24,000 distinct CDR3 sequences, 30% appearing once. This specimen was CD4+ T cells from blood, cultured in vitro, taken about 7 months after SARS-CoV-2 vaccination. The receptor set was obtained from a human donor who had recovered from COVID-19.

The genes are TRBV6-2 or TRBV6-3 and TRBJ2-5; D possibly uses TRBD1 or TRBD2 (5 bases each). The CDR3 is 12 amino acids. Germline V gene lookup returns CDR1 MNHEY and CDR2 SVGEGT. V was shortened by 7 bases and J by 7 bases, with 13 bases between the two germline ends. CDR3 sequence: CASTTGLRTQYF. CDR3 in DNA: TGTGCCAGCACCACGGGGCTGAGGACCCAGTACTTC.

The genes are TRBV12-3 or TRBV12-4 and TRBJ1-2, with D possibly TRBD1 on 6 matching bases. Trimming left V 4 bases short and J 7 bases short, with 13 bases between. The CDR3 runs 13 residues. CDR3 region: CASSSNRVGGYTF. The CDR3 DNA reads TGTGCCAGCAGTTCCAACAGGGTAGGTGGCTACACCTTC.

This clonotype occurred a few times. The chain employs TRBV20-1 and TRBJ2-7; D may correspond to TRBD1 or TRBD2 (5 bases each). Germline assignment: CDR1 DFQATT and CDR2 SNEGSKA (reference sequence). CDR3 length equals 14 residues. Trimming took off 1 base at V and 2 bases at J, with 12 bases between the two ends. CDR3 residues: CSARGGGGAYEQYF. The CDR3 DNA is TGCAGTGCTAGAGGGGGTGGGGGTGCCTACGAGCAGTACTTC.

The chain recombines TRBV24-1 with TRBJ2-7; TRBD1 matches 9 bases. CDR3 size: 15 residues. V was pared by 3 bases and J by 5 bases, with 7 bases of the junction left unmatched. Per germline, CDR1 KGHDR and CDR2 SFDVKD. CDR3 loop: CATSDPGQGLDEQYF. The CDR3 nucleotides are TGTGCCACCAGTGATCCGGGACAGGGTCTCGACGAGCAGTACTTC.

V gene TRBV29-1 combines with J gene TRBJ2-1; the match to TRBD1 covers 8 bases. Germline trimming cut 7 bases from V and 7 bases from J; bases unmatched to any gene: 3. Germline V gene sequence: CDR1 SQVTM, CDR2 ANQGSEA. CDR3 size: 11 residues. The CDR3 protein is CSADRANEQFF. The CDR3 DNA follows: TGCAGCGCGGACAGGGCGAATGAGCAGTTCTTC.

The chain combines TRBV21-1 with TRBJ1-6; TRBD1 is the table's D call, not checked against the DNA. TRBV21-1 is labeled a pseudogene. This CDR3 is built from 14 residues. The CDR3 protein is CASSKAPGDSPLHF. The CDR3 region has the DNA TGTGCCAGCAGCAAAGCCCCAGGGGATTCACCCCTCCACTTT.

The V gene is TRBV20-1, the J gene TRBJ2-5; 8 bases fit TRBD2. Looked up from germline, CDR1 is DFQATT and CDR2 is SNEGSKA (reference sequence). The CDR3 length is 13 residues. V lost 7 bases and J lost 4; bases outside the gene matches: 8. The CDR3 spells CSVAPGTRETQYF. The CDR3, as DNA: TGCAGTGTCGCGCCGGGGACTAGAGAGACCCAGTACTTC.

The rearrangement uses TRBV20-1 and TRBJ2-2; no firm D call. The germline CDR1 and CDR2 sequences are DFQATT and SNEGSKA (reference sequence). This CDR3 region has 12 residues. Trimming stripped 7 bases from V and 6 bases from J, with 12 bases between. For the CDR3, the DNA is TGCAGTGGCGTGGGGTTTGCCGGGGAGCTGTTTTTT. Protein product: CSGVGFAGELFF.

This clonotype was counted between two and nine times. The CDR3 DNA reads TGCAGTGCTAGAGAGGGACAGGCTACTGGGGAGCAGTACTTC. It yields the protein CSAREGQATGEQYF. This sequence joins TRBV20-1 and TRBJ2-7; 8 bases align to TRBD1. The CDR3 has 14 residues. Germline assignment: CDR1 DFQATT and CDR2 SNEGSKA (reference sequence). V was clipped by 0 bases and J by 7 bases; unmatched bases: 8.

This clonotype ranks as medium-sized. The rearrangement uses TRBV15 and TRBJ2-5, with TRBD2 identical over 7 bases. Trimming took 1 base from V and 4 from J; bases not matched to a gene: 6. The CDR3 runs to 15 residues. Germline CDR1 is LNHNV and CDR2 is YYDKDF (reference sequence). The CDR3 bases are TGTGCCACCAGCAGAGGCCCCTCTAGCGGAGAGACCCAGTACTTC. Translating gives CATSRGPSSGETQYF.

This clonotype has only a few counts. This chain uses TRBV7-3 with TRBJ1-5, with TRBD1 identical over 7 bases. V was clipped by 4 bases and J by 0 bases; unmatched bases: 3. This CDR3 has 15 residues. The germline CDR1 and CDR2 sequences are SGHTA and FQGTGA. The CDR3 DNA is TGTGCCAGCAGCTCGGGGACAGATAGCAATCAGCCCCAGCATTTT. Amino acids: CASSSGTDSNQPQHF. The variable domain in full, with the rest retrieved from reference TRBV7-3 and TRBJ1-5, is GAGVSQTPSNKVTEKGKYVELRCDPISGHTALYWYRQSLGQGPEFLIYFQGTGAADDSGLPNDRFFAVRPEGSVSTLKIQRTERGDSAVYLCASSSGTDSNQPQHFGDGTRLSIL.

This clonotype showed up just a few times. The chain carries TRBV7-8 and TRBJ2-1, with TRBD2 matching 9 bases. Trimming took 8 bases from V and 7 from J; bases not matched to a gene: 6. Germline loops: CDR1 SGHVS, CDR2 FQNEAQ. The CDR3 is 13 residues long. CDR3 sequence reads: CASGGRALNEQFF. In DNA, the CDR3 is TGTGCCAGCGGCGGGAGGGCCCTTAATGAGCAGTTCTTC.

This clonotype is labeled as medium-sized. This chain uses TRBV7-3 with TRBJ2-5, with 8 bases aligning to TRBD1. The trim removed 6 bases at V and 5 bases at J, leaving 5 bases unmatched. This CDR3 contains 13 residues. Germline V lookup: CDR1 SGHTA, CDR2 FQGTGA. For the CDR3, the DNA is TGTGCCAGCAGTCAGGGGGCATGGGAGACCCAGTACTTC. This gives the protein CASSQGAWETQYF.

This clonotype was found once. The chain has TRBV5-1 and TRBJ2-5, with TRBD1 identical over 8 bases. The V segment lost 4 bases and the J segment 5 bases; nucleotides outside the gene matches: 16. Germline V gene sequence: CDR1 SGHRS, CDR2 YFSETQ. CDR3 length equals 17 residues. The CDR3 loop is CASSPGTGAIIGETQYF. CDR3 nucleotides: TGCGCCAGCAGCCCAGGGACAGGAGCTATTATCGGGGAGACCCAGTACTTC.

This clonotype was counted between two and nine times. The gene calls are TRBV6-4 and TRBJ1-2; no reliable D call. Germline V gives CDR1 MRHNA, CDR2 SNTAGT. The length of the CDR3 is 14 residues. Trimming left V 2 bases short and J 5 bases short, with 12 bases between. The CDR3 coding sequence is TGTGCCAGCAGTGACGCGTATACGGCTTATGGCTACACCTTC. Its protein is CASSDAYTAYGYTF.

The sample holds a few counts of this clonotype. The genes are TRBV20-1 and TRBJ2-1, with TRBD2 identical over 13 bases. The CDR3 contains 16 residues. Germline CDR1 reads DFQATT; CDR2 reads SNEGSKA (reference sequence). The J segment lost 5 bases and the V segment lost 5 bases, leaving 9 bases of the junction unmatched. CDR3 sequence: CSAWEPGLAGNNEQFF. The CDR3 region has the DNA TGCAGTGCTTGGGAACCGGGACTAGCGGGGAACAATGAGCAGTTCTTC.

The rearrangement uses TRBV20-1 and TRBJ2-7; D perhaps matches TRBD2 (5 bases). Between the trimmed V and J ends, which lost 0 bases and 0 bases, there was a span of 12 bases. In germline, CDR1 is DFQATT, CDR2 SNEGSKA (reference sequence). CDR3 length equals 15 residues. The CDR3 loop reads CSARDRKRSSYEQYF. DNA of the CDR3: TGCAGTGCTAGAGATAGGAAGCGGAGCTCCTACGAGCAGTACTTC.

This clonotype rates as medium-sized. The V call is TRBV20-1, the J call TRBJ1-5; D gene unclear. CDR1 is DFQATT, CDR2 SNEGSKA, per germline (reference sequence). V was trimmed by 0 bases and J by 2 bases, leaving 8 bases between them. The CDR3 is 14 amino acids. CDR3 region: CSAREGGRNQPQHF. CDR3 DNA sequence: TGCAGTGCTAGAGAGGGAGGGCGCAATCAGCCCCAGCATTTT.

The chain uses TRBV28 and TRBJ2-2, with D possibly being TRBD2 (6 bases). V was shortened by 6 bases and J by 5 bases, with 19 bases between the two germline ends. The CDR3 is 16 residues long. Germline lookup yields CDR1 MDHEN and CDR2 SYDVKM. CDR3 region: CASSRTIAAETGELFF. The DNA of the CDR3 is TGTGCCAGCAGCCGTACAATAGCGGCCGAGACCGGGGAGCTGTTTTTT. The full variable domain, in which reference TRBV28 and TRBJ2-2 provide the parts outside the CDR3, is DVKVTQSSRYLVKRTGEKVFLECVQDMDHENMFWYRQDPGLGLRLIYFSYDVKMKEKGDIPEGYSVSREKKERFSLILESASTNQTSMYLCASSRTIAAETGELFFGEGSRLTVL.

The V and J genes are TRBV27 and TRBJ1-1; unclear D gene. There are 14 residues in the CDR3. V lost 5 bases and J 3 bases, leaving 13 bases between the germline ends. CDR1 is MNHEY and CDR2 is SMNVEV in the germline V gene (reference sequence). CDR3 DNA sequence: TGTGCCAGCAGTCCGCGAAGGTTGGACACTGAAGCTTTCTTT. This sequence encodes CASSPRRLDTEAFF.

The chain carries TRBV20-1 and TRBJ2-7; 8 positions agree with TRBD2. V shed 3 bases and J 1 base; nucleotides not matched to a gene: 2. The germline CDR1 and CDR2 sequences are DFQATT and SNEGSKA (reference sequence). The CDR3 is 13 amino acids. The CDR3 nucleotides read TGCAGTGCTAGTCCTAGCGGGTCCTACGAGCAGTACTTC. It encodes CSASPSGSYEQYF.